These 15 T cell receptor beta chains were sequenced from one sample in a study of cytotoxic CD8 clonotypes in ibrutinib-treated CLL. Data came from immunoSEQ multiplex PCR; TCRdb stores just in-frame clones and leaves some out. The sample yields 110,000 to 150,000 clones, under 95% seen once. Sequenced here: PBMCs, sampled after 12 months of ibrutinib treatment. Source of these receptors: a human donor with chronic lymphocytic leukemia.

The chain employs TRBV27 and TRBJ2-1; maybe TRBD2 (6 bases). V was pared by 1 base and J by 9 bases, with 16 bases between. The CDR3 is 15 residues long. Germline loops: CDR1 MNHEY, CDR2 SMNVEV (reference sequence). The CDR3 DNA is TGTGCCAGCAGTTTATTGGGGGGAACCCGGGGTGAGCAGTTCTTC. As protein: CASSLLGGTRGEQFF.

This clone was seen more than once but under ten times. This chain uses TRBV19 with TRBJ2-3; D possibly matches TRBD1 or TRBD2 (5 bases each). Germline lookup yields CDR1 LNHDA and CDR2 SQIVND (reference sequence). Trimming shortened V by 7 bases and J by 1 base, and 15 bases separated the two germline ends. The CDR3 is 15 amino acids. CDR3 protein: CASIGTARGTDTQYF. Written as DNA, the CDR3 is TGTGCCAGTATCGGGACCGCTCGAGGCACAGATACGCAGTATTTT. The variable domain in full, with the rest retrieved from reference TRBV19 and TRBJ2-3, is DGGITQSPKYLFRKEGQNVTLSCEQNLNHDAMYWYRQDPGQGLRLIYYSQIVNDFQKGDIAEGYSVSREKKESFPLTVTSAQKNPTAFYLCASIGTARGTDTQYFGPGTRLTVL.

V and J are TRBV27 and TRBJ2-7, with 13 nucleotides matching TRBD2. CDR1 and CDR2 from the germline V gene are MNHEY and SMNVEV (reference sequence). This CDR3 spans 16 amino acids. Losses at the gene ends were 3 bases for V and 7 bases for J; bases not matched to a gene: 9. The CDR3 spells CASSFPGTSGTEEQYF. The DNA of the CDR3 is TGTGCCAGCAGTTTCCCCGGGACTAGCGGGACGGAAGAGCAGTACTTC.

V usage is TRBV15 and J usage is TRBJ2-7; 9 nucleotides agree with TRBD2. V dropped 0 bases and J dropped 3; count of bases not matched to a gene: 6. The CDR3 runs 16 residues. Germline CDR1 and CDR2: LNHNV and YYDKDF (reference sequence). CDR3 loop: CATSRDAGGGGYEQYF. The CDR3 DNA reads TGTGCCACCAGCAGAGATGCGGGAGGGGGCGGCTACGAGCAGTACTTC. The full variable domain, its missing parts supplied by reference TRBV15 and TRBJ2-7, is DAMVIQNPRYQVTQFGKPVTLSCSQTLNHNVMYWYQQKSSQAPKLLFHYYDKDFNNEADTPDNFQSRRPNTSFCFLDIRSPGLGDTAMYLCATSRDAGGGGYEQYFGPGTRLTVT.

This chain joins TRBV7-9 and TRBJ2-1, with TRBD2 matching over 9 bases. J was trimmed by 9 bases and V by 0 bases; bases with no gene match: 6. This CDR3 is built from 15 residues. The V gene's germline CDR1 is SEHNR and CDR2 FQNEAQ (reference sequence). The CDR3 region has the DNA TGTGCCAGCAGCTTAGCTAGCGGGAGCGATACTGAGCAGTTCTTC. Protein product: CASSLASGSDTEQFF.

This clone was observed a handful of times. This chain connects TRBV7-9 to TRBJ1-1; D gene ambiguous. The CDR3 runs to 15 residues. The germline gives CDR1 SEHNR, CDR2 FQNEAQ (reference sequence). V was trimmed by 1 base and J by 4 bases, leaving 13 bases between them. DNA of the CDR3: TGTGCCAGCAGCTTAGTCCCCGGACGGGGCACTGAAGCTTTCTTT. It translates to CASSLVPGRGTEAFF.

The chain uses TRBV6-6 and TRBJ1-5; possible D gene TRBD1, 5 bases. From germline, CDR1 is MNHNY and CDR2 SVGAGI (reference sequence). This CDR3 spans 15 amino acids. V was clipped by 2 bases and J by 3 bases, with 11 bases between them. CDR3 sequence reads: CASSYRPRDNQPQHF. The CDR3 DNA follows: TGTGCCAGCAGTTACCGGCCCAGGGACAATCAGCCCCAGCATTTT.

The chain joins TRBV6-5 to TRBJ2-7, with D possibly being TRBD1 (6 bases). The CDR3 has 13 amino acids. The V gene's germline CDR1 is MNHEY and CDR2 SVGAGI. The V end lost 5 bases, the J end lost 6 bases, and 14 bases lay between the germline ends. The chain's CDR3 is CASSLRDTSEQYF. As DNA, the CDR3 is TGTGCCAGCAGTCTCCGGGACACCTCCGAGCAGTACTTC.

A few counts support this clone. The rearrangement links TRBV7-9 to TRBJ1-1, with no clear D. Per the germline V gene, CDR1 is SEHNR and CDR2 is FQNEAQ (reference sequence). The CDR3 consists of 13 residues. Trimming pared 3 bases from V and 1 base from J, leaving 6 bases between. CDR3 nucleotides: TGTGCCAGCAGCTTCCGGGAGAACACTGAAGCTTTCTTT. Translated, it gives CASSFRENTEAFF.

This sequence joins TRBV5-1 and TRBJ2-2; 9 nucleotides line up with TRBD2. The CDR3 runs 15 residues. Germline CDR1 is SGHRS and CDR2 is YFSETQ. J lost 2 bases, V lost 7 bases, and 6 bases had no gene match. The DNA for the CDR3 is TGCGCCAGCTCCGTACTAGCGGGTAACACCGGGGAGCTGTTTTTT. Translated: CASSVLAGNTGELFF.

This clone has a single count. V gene TRBV6-6 combines with J gene TRBJ1-4; no clear D. This CDR3 is built from 14 residues. The germline V and J ends were trimmed by 8 bases and 7 bases, with 17 bases remaining between them. From germline, CDR1 is MNHNY and CDR2 SVGAGI (reference sequence). DNA for the CDR3: TGTGCCAGCGACCGGGCCCCGGGGAGTGAAAAACTGTTTTTT. This codes for CASDRAPGSEKLFF.

The V call is TRBV18, the J call TRBJ2-2; possibly TRBD2 for D (5 bases). The CDR3 covers 13 residues. Trimming took 0 bases from V and 7 from J, leaving 6 bases between them. Germline V gene lookup returns CDR1 KGHSH and CDR2 LQKENI. CDR3 in DNA: TGTGCCAGCTCACCACCCCGGGGCGGGGAGCTGTTTTTT. This sequence encodes CASSPPRGGELFF.

V gene TRBV6-6 combines with J gene TRBJ2-3, with a possible D match to TRBD1 (6 bases). Germline CDR1 MNHNY, CDR2 SVGAGI (reference sequence). With 7 bases removed from V and 1 base from J, the gap between germline ends came to 9 bases. The CDR3 totals 13 residues. CDR3 sequence: CASTGAGTDTQYF. The CDR3 nucleotides read TGTGCCAGCACAGGGGCCGGCACAGATACGCAGTATTTT.

This clone was seen only once. This chain connects TRBV28 to TRBJ1-5; 7 positions agree with TRBD1. The CDR3 runs 16 residues. The germline gives CDR1 MDHEN, CDR2 SYDVKM. After removal of 4 bases from V and 3 bases from J, the junction contained 9 bases not matched to a gene. The CDR3 DNA sequence: TGTGCCAGCAGTTCTTGGGGGGACAGTGTCAATCAGCCCCAGCATTTT. Translating gives CASSSWGDSVNQPQHF.

This chain links TRBV5-1 with TRBJ2-2, with 9 bases fitting TRBD2. After removal of 0 bases from V and 3 bases from J, the junction contained 9 bases not matched to a gene. This CDR3 is built from 18 residues. Germline V CDR1 and CDR2: SGHRS, YFSETQ. CDR3 nucleotide sequence: TGCGCCAGCAGCTTGGCCTATCGGCGGGAGGGGTACACCGGGGAGCTGTTTTTT. Translating gives CASSLAYRREGYTGELFF.